A single sample gave rise to the 11 T cell receptor beta chains below, sequenced in a study of blood T cells in healthy people across ages. The use of a sample-barcoded 5' primer and a J-beta primer mix characterized a second PCR of roughly 6 to 11 cycles. TCRdb re-called the 5' RACE reads with MiXCR, one entry per CDR3 protein. The sample holds more than 800,000 distinct CDR3 sequences, more than 40% seen once. The sample taken for sequencing was blood. These receptors originate from a woman aged 60-75 years in good health.

This clonotype was detected once. The genes are TRBV5-4 and TRBJ2-1, with D maybe TRBD2 (6 bases). Between the trimmed V and J ends, which lost 1 base and 5 bases, there was a span of 16 bases. Germline V lookup: CDR1 SGHNT, CDR2 YYREEE (reference sequence). This CDR3 has 16 residues. The CDR3 nucleotides read TGTGCCAGCAGCTTGATTGATGGGGTAGCGGACAATGAGCAGTTCTTC. Translating it yields CASSLIDGVADNEQFF. Full variable domain (outside the CDR3, taken from reference TRBV5-4 and TRBJ2-1): ETGVTQSPTHLIKTRGQQVTLRCSSQSGHNTVSWYQQALGQGPQFIFQYYREEENGRGNFPPRFSGLQFPNYSSELNVNALELDDSALYLCASSLIDGVADNEQFFGPGTRLTVL.

As DNA, the CDR3 is TGTGCCAGCTCATACCGGCCGGTAACTAGCACAGATACGCAGTATTTT. Protein: CASSYRPVTSTDTQYF. J is TRBJ2-3 and V is TRBV18; unclear D gene. Germline values: CDR1 KGHSH, CDR2 LQKENI. Trimming pared 5 bases from V and 0 bases from J, leaving 15 bases between. The CDR3 is 16 residues long.

This clonotype was found once. V and J are TRBV2 and TRBJ2-4, with D perhaps matching TRBD1 (5 bases). This CDR3 region has 15 residues. From germline, CDR1 is SNHLY and CDR2 FYNNEI. The V and J ends lost 2 bases and 6 bases respectively, with 14 bases between them. CDR3 protein: CASSEWGSLVNIQYF. CDR3 nucleotides: TGTGCCAGCAGTGAATGGGGCAGTCTGGTAAACATTCAGTACTTC. The full variable domain, with the rest looked up from reference TRBV2 and TRBJ2-4, is EPEVTQTPSHQVTQMGQEVILRCVPISNHLYFYWYRQILGQKVEFLVSFYNNEISEKSEIFDDQFSVERPDGSNFTLKIRSTKLEDSAMYFCASSEWGSLVNIQYFGAGTRLSVL.

Only a few counts were recorded for this clonotype. The chain links TRBV14 to TRBJ2-5, with D perhaps TRBD1 (5 bases). The germline V gene encodes CDR1 SGHDN and CDR2 FVKESK. With 1 base removed from V and 5 bases from J, the gap between germline ends came to 14 bases. The length of the CDR3 is 15 residues. In DNA form, the CDR3 reads TGTGCCAGCAGCCAAGGGACAAGATCGTGGGAGACCCAGTACTTC. It is translated as CASSQGTRSWETQYF.

The V gene is TRBV5-1, the J gene TRBJ2-5; D is uncertain. The CDR3 covers 16 residues. V dropped 1 base and J dropped 0 bases, with 13 bases sitting between them. Germline loops: CDR1 SGHRS, CDR2 YFSETQ. The CDR3, as DNA: TGCGCCAGCAGCTTGTCTGCAGCGAGGTACCAAGAGACCCAGTACTTC. Translating gives CASSLSAARYQETQYF.

This clonotype showed up just a few times. The chain combines TRBV20-1 with TRBJ2-1; 8 nucleotides align to TRBD2. Trimming at V came to 0 bases and at J to 7 bases, leaving 8 bases not matched to a gene. This CDR3 is built from 15 residues. Germline loops: CDR1 DFQATT, CDR2 SNEGSKA (reference sequence). CDR3 region: CSAREIAGPTNEQFF. CDR3 DNA: TGCAGTGCTAGAGAGATAGCGGGGCCGACAAATGAGCAGTTCTTC.

This chain joins TRBV28 and TRBJ2-5, with 9 bases lining up with TRBD2. V gave up 2 bases and J gave up 7 bases; unmatched junction bases: 8. From germline, CDR1 is MDHEN and CDR2 SYDVKM. The CDR3 has 15 residues. CDR3 residues: CASSLAGGLTGTQYF. The CDR3 nucleotides are TGTGCCAGCAGTTTAGCGGGGGGGTTGACGGGGACCCAGTACTTC.

V gene TRBV25-1 combines with J gene TRBJ1-4, with D hard to call. V lost 2 bases and J lost 7, with 17 bases in between. The V gene's germline CDR1 is MGHDK and CDR2 SYGVNS. This CDR3 comprises 16 residues. The CDR3 DNA is TGTGCCAGCAGTGAAGGCTCCGGGGTGGGAGGTGAAAAACTGTTTTTT. Residues: CASSEGSGVGGEKLFF.

J is TRBJ2-7 and V is TRBV10-3, with D maybe TRBD1 (5 bases). The germline V gene has CDR1 ENHRY and CDR2 SYGVKD. This CDR3 spans 12 amino acids. Deletions cut 5 bases from V and 1 base from J, with 6 bases between. The DNA of the CDR3 is TGTGCCATCAGTCAGGGTTCCTACGAGCAGTACTTC. This codes for CAISQGSYEQYF.

The chain couples TRBV15 to TRBJ1-2, with D possibly matching TRBD1 (5 bases). Germline lookup yields CDR1 LNHNV and CDR2 YYDKDF (reference sequence). CDR3 length: 15 amino acids. Trimming cost V 5 bases and J 4 bases, with 17 bases left between them. The CDR3 region is CATSRGADSSYGYTF. The CDR3 DNA is TGTGCCACCAGCCGAGGGGCAGACTCTTCCTATGGCTACACCTTC.

The chain employs TRBV15 and TRBJ2-7; tentative D call: TRBD2 (5 bases). With 3 bases removed from V and 2 bases from J, the gap between germline ends came to 17 bases. Germline assignment: CDR1 LNHNV and CDR2 YYDKDF (reference sequence). This CDR3 contains 16 residues. CDR3 DNA sequence: TGTGCCACCAGCAGGGACTTCCCGGAGACACCCTACGAGCAGTACTTC. This codes for CATSRDFPETPYEQYF.